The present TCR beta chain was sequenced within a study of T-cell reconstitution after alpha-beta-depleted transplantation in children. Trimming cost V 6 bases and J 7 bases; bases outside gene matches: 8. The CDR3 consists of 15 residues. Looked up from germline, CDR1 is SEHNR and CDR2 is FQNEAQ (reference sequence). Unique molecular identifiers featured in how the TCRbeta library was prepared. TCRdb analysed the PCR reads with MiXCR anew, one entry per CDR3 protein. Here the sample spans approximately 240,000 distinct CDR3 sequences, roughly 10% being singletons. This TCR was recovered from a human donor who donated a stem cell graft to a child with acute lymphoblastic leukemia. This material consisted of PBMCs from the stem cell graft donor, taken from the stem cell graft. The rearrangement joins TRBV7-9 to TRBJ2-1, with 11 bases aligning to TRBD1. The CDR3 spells CASSMGQGELNEQFF. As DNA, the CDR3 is TGTGCCAGCAGTATGGGACAGGGGGAATTAAATGAGCAGTTCTTC.